The clone carrying this T cell receptor beta chain came up once. The sample is drawn from a study of blood T cell repertoires in COVID-19. Profiled with immunoSEQ multiplex PCR; TCRdb holds only in-frame clones, not every one. The table includes 310,000 or so clones, roughly 83% detected once. Germline assignment: CDR1 MRHNA and CDR2 SNTAGT. V was pared by 0 bases and J by 13 bases, with 8 bases of the junction left unmatched. CDR3 size: 15 residues. This receptor was taken from a woman in her 50s with acute or convalescent COVID-19. Input material: peripheral blood. The J gene is TRBJ2-1, the V gene TRBV6-4; TRBD2 matches 11 bases. The DNA of the CDR3 is TGTGCCAGCAGTGACTCGAGACTAGCGGGATCCGGTCAGTTCTTC. Protein product: CASSDSRLAGSGQFF.